This TCR beta chain is drawn from a study of T-cell reconstitution after alpha-beta-depleted transplantation in children. Study-wide points: After transplant, high TCRbeta diversity at day 60 in some patients arose from surviving recipient T cells and thymic progenitors. By about two months after transplant, alpha-beta T cells reportedly arose from several hundred graft clones that had expanded. One year post-transplant, T-cell counts and diversity were largely derived from T cells produced anew.

Unique molecular identifiers were incorporated when the TCRbeta library was constructed. Using its own MiXCR run on the PCR reads, TCRdb lists one record per CDR3 protein. There are 700,000 to 850,000 distinct CDR3 sequences in the sample; 15% to 20% occur only once, and approximately 4.5% lies in the top ten. For this clonotype: Its specificity is not known. An end of the junction does not agree with germline; a read error may underlie this.

The CDR3 consists of 18 residues. The material was PBMCs, mostly from graft donor cells, obtained 360 days after TCRalphabeta/CD19-depleted stem cell transplant. The chain has TRBV12-3 or TRBV12-4 and TRBJ2-7, with 7 bases fitting TRBD2. This receptor was obtained from a male patient younger than 18 who had a stem cell transplant for acute lymphoblastic leukemia, so the T cells may come from the graft donor. The chain's CDR3 is CASCLTVTGRGRWYEQYF. The CDR3 DNA reads TGTGCCAGCTGTTTAACCGTCACGGGGAGGGGAAGGTGGTACGAGCAGTACTTC.